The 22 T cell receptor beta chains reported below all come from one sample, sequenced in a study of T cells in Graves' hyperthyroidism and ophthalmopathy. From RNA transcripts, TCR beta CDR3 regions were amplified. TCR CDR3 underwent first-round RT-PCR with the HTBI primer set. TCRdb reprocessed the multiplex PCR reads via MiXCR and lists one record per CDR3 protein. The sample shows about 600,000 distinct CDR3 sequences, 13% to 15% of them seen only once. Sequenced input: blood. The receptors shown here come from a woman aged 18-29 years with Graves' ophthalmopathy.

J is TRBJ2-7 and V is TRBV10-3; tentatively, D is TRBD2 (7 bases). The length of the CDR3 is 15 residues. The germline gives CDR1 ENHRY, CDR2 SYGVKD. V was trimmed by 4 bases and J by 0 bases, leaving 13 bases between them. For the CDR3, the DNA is TGTGCCATCAGTGGAGGGGGGGAGATCTCCTACGAGCAGTACTTC. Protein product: CAISGGGEISYEQYF.

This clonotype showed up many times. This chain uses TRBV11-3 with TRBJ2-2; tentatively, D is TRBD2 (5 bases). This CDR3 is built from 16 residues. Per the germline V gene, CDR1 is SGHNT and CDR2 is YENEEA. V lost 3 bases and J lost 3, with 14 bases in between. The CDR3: CASSFGLRGDTGELFF. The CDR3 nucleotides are TGTGCCAGCAGCTTCGGACTCCGTGGAGACACCGGGGAGCTGTTTTTT.

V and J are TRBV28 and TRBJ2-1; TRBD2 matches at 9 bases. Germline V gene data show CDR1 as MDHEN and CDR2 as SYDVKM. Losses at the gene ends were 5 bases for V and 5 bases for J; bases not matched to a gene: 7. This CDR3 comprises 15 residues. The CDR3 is CASSVRTSVNNEQFF. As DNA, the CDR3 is TGTGCCAGCAGTGTGAGGACTAGCGTGAACAATGAGCAGTTCTTC.

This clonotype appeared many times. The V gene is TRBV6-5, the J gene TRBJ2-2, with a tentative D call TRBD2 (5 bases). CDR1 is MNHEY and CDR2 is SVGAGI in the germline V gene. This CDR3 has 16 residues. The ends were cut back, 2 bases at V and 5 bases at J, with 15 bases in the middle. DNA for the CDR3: TGTGCCAGCAGTTACGCCCCCGGGCAGCGGACCGGGGAGCTGTTTTTT. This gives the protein CASSYAPGQRTGELFF.

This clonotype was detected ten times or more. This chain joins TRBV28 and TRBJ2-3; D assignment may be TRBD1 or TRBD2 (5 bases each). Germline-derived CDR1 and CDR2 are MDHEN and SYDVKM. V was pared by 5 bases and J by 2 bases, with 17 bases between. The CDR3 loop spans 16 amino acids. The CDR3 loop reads CASSITRGATTDTQYF. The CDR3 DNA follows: TGTGCCAGCAGTATCACGAGGGGTGCCACCACAGATACGCAGTATTTT.

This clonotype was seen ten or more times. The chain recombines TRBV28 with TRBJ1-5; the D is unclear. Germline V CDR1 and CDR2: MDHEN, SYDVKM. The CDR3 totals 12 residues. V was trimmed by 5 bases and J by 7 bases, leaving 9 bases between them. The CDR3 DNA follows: TGTGCCAGCAGTAGAGATTGGCAGCCCCAGCATTTT. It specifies CASSRDWQPQHF.

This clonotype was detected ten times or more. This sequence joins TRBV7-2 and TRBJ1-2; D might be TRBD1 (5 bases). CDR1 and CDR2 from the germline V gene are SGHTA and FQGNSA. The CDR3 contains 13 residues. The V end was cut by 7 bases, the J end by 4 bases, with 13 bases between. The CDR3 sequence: CASTSRGSYGYTF. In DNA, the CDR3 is TGTGCCAGCACATCGAGGGGTTCCTATGGCTACACCTTC.

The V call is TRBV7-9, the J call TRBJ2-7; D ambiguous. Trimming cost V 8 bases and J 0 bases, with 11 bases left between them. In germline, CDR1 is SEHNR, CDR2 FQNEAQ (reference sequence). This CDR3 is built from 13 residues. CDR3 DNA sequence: TGTGCCAGCTCCCAGGCCGGCTCCTACGAGCAGTACTTC. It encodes CASSQAGSYEQYF.

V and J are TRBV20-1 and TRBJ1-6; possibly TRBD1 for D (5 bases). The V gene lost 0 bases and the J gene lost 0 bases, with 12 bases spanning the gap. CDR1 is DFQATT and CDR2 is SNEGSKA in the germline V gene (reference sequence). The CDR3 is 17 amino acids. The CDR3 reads CSARDLTQGSYNSPLHF. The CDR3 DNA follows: TGCAGTGCTAGAGACCTTACCCAGGGCTCCTATAATTCACCCCTCCACTTT.

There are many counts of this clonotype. The CDR3 here is CASGASGRNPSTDTQYF. The DNA for the CDR3 is TGTGCCAGCGGCGCCTCCGGGAGGAATCCTAGCACAGATACGCAGTATTTT. The rearrangement uses TRBV6-1 and TRBJ2-3, with TRBD2 identical over 7 bases. After removal of 8 bases from V and 0 bases from J, the junction contained 14 bases not matched to a gene. Germline values: CDR1 MNHNS, CDR2 SASEGT. CDR3 length: 17 amino acids.

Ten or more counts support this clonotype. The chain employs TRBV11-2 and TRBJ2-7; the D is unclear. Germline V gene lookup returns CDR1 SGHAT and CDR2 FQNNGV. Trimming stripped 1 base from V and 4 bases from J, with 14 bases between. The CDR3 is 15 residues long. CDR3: CASSLVFADLYEQYF. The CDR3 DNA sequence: TGTGCCAGCAGCTTAGTGTTTGCGGACCTTTACGAGCAGTACTTC.

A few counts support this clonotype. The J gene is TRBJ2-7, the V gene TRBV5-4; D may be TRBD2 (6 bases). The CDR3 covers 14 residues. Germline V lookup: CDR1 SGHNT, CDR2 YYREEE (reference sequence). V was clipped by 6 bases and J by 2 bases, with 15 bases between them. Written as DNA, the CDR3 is TGTGCCAGCATTGAGGAGGGAGGACCCTACGAGCAGTACTTC. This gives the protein CASIEEGGPYEQYF.

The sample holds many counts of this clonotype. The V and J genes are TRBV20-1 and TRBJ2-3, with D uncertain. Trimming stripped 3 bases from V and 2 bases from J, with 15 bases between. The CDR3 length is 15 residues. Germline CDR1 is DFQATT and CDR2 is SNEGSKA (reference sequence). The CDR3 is CSASPRVLITDTQYF. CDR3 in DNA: TGCAGTGCTAGTCCTAGGGTACTGATCACAGATACGCAGTATTTT.

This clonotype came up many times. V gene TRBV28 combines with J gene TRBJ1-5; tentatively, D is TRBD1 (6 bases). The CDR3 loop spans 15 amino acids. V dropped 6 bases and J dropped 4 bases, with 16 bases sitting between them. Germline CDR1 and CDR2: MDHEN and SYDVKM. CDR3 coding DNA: TGTGCCAGCAGATCTACTACAGGGATTAATCAGCCCCAGCATTTT. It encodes CASRSTTGINQPQHF.

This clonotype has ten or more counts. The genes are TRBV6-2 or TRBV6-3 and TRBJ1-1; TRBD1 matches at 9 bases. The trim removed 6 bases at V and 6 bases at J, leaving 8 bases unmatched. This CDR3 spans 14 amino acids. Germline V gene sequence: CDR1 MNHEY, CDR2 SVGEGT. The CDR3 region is CASRPGTGISEAFF. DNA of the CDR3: TGTGCCAGCAGACCCGGGACAGGGATTTCTGAAGCTTTCTTT.

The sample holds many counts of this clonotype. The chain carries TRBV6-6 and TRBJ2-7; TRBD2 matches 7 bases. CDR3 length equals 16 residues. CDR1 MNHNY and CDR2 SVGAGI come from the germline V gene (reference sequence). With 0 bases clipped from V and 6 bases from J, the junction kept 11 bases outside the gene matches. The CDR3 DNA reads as TGTGCCAGCAGTTACTCGCGGGGGAGGGCCGATAGCGAGCAGTACTTC. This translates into CASSYSRGRADSEQYF.

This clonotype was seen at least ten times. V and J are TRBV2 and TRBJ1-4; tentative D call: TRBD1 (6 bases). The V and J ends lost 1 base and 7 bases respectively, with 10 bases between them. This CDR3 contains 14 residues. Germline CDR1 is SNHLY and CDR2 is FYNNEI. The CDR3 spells CASSEGGRGEKLFF. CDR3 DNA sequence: TGTGCCAGCAGTGAAGGGGGGCGCGGTGAAAAACTGTTTTTT. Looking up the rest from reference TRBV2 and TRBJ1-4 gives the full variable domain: EPEVTQTPSHQVTQMGQEVILRCVPISNHLYFYWYRQILGQKVEFLVSFYNNEISEKSEIFDDQFSVERPDGSNFTLKIRSTKLEDSAMYFCASSEGGRGEKLFFGSGTQLSVL.

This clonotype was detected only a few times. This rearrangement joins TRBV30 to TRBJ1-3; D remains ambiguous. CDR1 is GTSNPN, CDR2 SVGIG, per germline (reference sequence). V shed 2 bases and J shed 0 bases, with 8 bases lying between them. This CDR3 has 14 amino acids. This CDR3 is CAWSYGVSGNTIYF. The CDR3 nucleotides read TGTGCCTGGAGTTACGGGGTCTCTGGAAACACCATATATTTT.

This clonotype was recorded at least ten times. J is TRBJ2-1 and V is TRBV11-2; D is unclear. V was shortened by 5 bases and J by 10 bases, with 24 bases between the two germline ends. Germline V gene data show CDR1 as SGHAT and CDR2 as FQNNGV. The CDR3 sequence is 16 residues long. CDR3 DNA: TGTGCCAGCAGCCCCCTTTCTATGGCCTGGGTTTTAGAGCAGTTCTTC. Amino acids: CASSPLSMAWVLEQFF. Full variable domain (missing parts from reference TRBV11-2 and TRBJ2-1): EAGVAQSPRYKIIEKRQSVAFWCNPISGHATLYWYQQILGQGPKLLIQFQNNGVVDDSQLPKDRFSAERLKGVDSTLKIQPAKLEDSAVYLCASSPLSMAWVLEQFFGPGTRLTVL.

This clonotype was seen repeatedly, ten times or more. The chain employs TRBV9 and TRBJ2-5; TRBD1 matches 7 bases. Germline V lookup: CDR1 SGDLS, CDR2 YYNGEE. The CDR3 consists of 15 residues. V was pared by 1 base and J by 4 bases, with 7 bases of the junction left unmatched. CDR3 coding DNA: TGTGCCAGCAGCGTAAGACCCTCAGGGGGAGAGACCCAGTACTTC. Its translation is CASSVRPSGGETQYF.

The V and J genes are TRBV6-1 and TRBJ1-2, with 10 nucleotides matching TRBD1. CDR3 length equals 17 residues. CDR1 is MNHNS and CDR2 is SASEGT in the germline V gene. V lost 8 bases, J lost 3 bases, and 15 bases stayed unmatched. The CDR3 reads CASYNGSPGQGHYGYTF. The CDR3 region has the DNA TGTGCCAGCTACAACGGCAGTCCGGGACAGGGGCACTATGGCTACACCTTC.

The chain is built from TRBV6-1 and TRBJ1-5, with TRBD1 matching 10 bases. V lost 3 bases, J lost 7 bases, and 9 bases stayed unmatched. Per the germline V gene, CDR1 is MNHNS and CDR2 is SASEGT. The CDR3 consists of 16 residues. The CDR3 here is CASSDSAGTGDQPQHF. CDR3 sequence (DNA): TGTGCCAGCAGTGACTCGGCCGGGACAGGGGACCAGCCCCAGCATTTT.